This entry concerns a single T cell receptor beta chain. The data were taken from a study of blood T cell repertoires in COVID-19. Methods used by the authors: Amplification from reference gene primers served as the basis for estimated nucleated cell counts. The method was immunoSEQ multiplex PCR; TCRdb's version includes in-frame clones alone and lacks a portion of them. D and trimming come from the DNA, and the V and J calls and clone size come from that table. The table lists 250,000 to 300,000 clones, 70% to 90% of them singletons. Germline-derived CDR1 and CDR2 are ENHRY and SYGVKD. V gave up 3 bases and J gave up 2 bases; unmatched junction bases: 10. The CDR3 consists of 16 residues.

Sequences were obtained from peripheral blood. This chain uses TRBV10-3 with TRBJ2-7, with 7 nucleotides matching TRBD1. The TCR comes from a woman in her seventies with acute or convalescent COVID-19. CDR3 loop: CAISEAPRDSTYEQYF. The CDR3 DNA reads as TGTGCCATCAGTGAAGCTCCCCGGGACAGTACCTACGAGCAGTACTTC.